The rows below give T cell receptor beta chains drawn from one sample of a study of blood T cell repertoires in COVID-19. Libraries were prepared by immunoSEQ multiplex PCR; TCRdb keeps only in-frame clonotypes and omits some of them. The sample has approximately 99,000 clones; about 86% are singletons. Material: peripheral blood. All receptors derive from a woman aged 55-69 years in a cohort sampled during active or convalescent COVID-19. Both conserved end residues are part of each CDR3. The order of the fields is clone size, D gene, V gene, J gene, CDR3 protein, CDR3 DNA. D genes are given only for firm matches. Not all rows give a size; the values are once, few, many and, for expanded clones, a class.

abundance: .
d_gene: .
v_gene: TRBV9
j_gene: TRBJ1-1
CDR3aa: CASSTDWNTEAFF
CDR3nt: TGTGCCAGCAGCACCGACTGGAACACTGAAGCTTTCTTT

abundance: .
d_gene: TRBD1
v_gene: TRBV10-3
j_gene: TRBJ2-6
CDR3aa: CAIRGGARVGANVLTF
CDR3nt: TGTGCCATCAGAGGGGGCGCCAGGGTTGGGGCCAACGTCCTGACTTTC

abundance: .
d_gene: .
v_gene: TRBV5-1
j_gene: TRBJ1-2
CDR3aa: CASSTGGNYGYTF
CDR3nt: TGCGCCAGCAGCACCGGGGGTAACTATGGCTACACCTTC

abundance: .
d_gene: .
v_gene: TRBV21-1
j_gene: TRBJ2-7
CDR3aa: CASSKVRSSGSREQYF
CDR3nt: TGTGCCAGCAGCAAAGTTCGTAGTAGCGGGAGCAGGGAGCAGTACTTC

abundance: .
d_gene: TRBD2
v_gene: TRBV7-9
j_gene: TRBJ2-3
CDR3aa: CASSLATSGSDTQYF
CDR3nt: TGTGCCAGCAGCTTAGCAACTAGCGGGTCAGATACGCAGTATTTT

abundance: once
d_gene: .
v_gene: TRBV5-1
j_gene: TRBJ2-3
CDR3aa: CASSFGGQITDTQYF
CDR3nt: TGCGCCAGCAGCTTCGGTGGACAGATCACAGATACGCAGTATTTT

abundance: .
d_gene: .
v_gene: TRBV29-1
j_gene: TRBJ1-2
CDR3aa: CSVEDRTRGSNGYTF
CDR3nt: TGCAGCGTTGAAGATCGAACCAGGGGATCCAATGGCTACACCTTC

abundance: .
d_gene: TRBD1
v_gene: TRBV11-1
j_gene: TRBJ1-2
CDR3aa: CASSRQGNYGYTF
CDR3nt: TGTGCCAGCAGCCGACAGGGGAACTATGGCTACACCTTC

abundance: .
d_gene: .
v_gene: TRBV5-1
j_gene: TRBJ2-1
CDR3aa: CASSLAQGNNEQFF
CDR3nt: TGCGCCAGCAGCTTGGCACAGGGTAACAATGAGCAGTTCTTC

abundance: .
d_gene: .
v_gene: TRBV4-1
j_gene: TRBJ1-4
CDR3aa: CASSWPGLEKLFF
CDR3nt: TGCGCCAGCAGCTGGCCAGGGCTTGAAAAACTGTTTTTT

abundance: .
d_gene: .
v_gene: TRBV6-5
j_gene: TRBJ2-1
CDR3aa: CASSPSYNEQFF
CDR3nt: TGTGCCAGCAGTCCCAGTTACAATGAGCAGTTCTTC

abundance: .
d_gene: .
v_gene: TRBV15
j_gene: TRBJ2-5
CDR3aa: CATSRGDTSPLETQYF
CDR3nt: TGTGCCACCAGCAGAGGGGACACGTCCCCCCTAGAGACCCAGTACTTC

abundance: .
d_gene: .
v_gene: TRBV5-6
j_gene: TRBJ2-3
CDR3aa: CASSQQGPQNTDTQYF
CDR3nt: TGTGCCAGCAGCCAACAGGGCCCCCAGAACACAGATACGCAGTATTTT

abundance: .
d_gene: TRBD2
v_gene: TRBV5-1
j_gene: TRBJ2-3
CDR3aa: CASTDPWRGVTDTQYF
CDR3nt: TGCGCCAGCACAGACCCATGGCGGGGGGTCACAGATACGCAGTATTTT

abundance: once
d_gene: TRBD1
v_gene: TRBV2
j_gene: TRBJ1-4
CDR3aa: CASSVSRGETNEKLFF
CDR3nt: TGTGCCAGCAGTGTTTCCAGGGGGGAAACTAATGAAAAACTGTTTTTT

abundance: .
d_gene: TRBD1
v_gene: TRBV25-1
j_gene: TRBJ1-1
CDR3aa: CASRTGGTEAFF
CDR3nt: TGTGCCAGCAGGACAGGGGGGACTGAAGCTTTCTTT